This T cell receptor beta chain was observed in a study of T cell responses to AZD1222 COVID-19 vaccine. Turning to this clone: Antigen: not known.

Method: immunoSEQ multiplex PCR; TCRdb's copy keeps in-frame clones and lacks some. The sample holds some 150,000 clones; roughly 88% are singletons and the top ten take more than 3%. Study-level results: Repertoires were obtained only post-peak T cell response. Most donors were white British, females outnumbered males, and clonal diversity was possibly underestimated.

V trimming: 6 bases; J trimming: 4 bases; junction bases outside the gene matches: 5. The germline V gene encodes CDR1 MNHEY and CDR2 SMNVEV (reference sequence). The CDR3 contains 14 residues. The chain uses TRBV27 and TRBJ2-3; 9 bases align to TRBD2. The TCR comes from an adult in good health. The sequencing here drew on peripheral blood, taken on day 0 of MenACWY control vaccination. The CDR3 protein is CASRQREASDTQYF. In DNA, the CDR3 is TGTGCCAGCAGGCAGCGGGAGGCCTCAGATACGCAGTATTTT.